The next 29 T cell receptor beta chains were all read from a single sample in a study of a mutant IDH1 vaccine in newly diagnosed glioma. As to time point: week 11, during vaccination. With topical imiquimod, each dose of the vaccine consisted of 300 ug of mutant IDH1 20-mer peptide. The repertoire was sequenced with immunoSEQ multiplex PCR; TCRdb's copy has only in-frame clones and lacks some. The sample records 100,000 to 150,000 clones, about four fifths being singletons. These TCRs are of unknown antigen specificity. The input for sequencing was PBMCs, taken from a glioma patient whose treatment included an IDH1 peptide vaccine. These receptor sequences come from a man aged 40-49 years with glioma.

V usage is TRBV6-6 and J usage is TRBJ2-2; 8 bases match TRBD1. The CDR3 has 15 amino acids. Losses at the gene ends were 2 bases for V and 7 bases for J; bases not matched to a gene: 6. Looked up from germline, CDR1 is MNHNY and CDR2 is SVGAGI (reference sequence). Here the CDR3 reads CASSYEQGAGGELFF. The CDR3 region has the DNA TGTGCCAGCAGTTACGAGCAGGGGGCCGGCGGGGAGCTGTTTTTT.

J is TRBJ2-5 and V is TRBV2; 9 bases match TRBD1. CDR3 length: 15 amino acids. V dropped 4 bases and J dropped 4; count of bases not matched to a gene: 7. The germline V gene has CDR1 SNHLY and CDR2 FYNNEI. In nucleotides, the CDR3 is TGTGCCAGCAGTGCCGTGGGACAGGGCGGAGAGACCCAGTACTTC. Amino acids: CASSAVGQGGETQYF.

The chain links TRBV12-5 to TRBJ1-6; D unresolved. Trimming stripped 1 base from V and 9 bases from J, with 10 bases between. The CDR3 totals 14 residues. Germline V CDR1 and CDR2: LGHNT, FRNRAP. The CDR3 DNA follows: TGTGCTAGTGGTTTGGGGCAGGCTTCTTCACCCCTCCACTTT. Protein product: CASGLGQASSPLHF.

The rearrangement uses TRBV27 and TRBJ2-3; 11 bases agree with TRBD2. This CDR3 has 15 amino acids. Germline values: CDR1 MNHEY, CDR2 SMNVEV (reference sequence). The J segment lost 3 bases and the V segment lost 5 bases, leaving 4 bases of the junction unmatched. The CDR3 nucleotides are TGTGCCAGCAGTCCTCTAGCGGGGGGAACAGATACGCAGTATTTT. This translates into CASSPLAGGTDTQYF.

V usage is TRBV7-8 and J usage is TRBJ1-2; TRBD1 might be the D (5 bases). V dropped 0 bases and J dropped 7 bases, with 12 bases sitting between them. This CDR3 contains 14 residues. The germline V gene has CDR1 SGHVS and CDR2 FQNEAQ. CDR3 in amino acids: CASSLATKGSGYTF. The CDR3 DNA sequence: TGTGCCAGCAGCTTAGCGACGAAGGGGAGTGGCTACACCTTC.

This clone was recorded once. The V call is TRBV10-3, the J call TRBJ2-3, with TRBD1 as a possible D gene (8 bases). CDR1 is ENHRY and CDR2 is SYGVKD in the germline V gene. V lost 5 bases and J lost 4, with 16 bases in between. This CDR3 has 15 residues. Here the CDR3 DNA reads TGTGCCATCAGTAAGGACAGGGAGGGGGCAGATACGCAGTATTTT. Translated, it gives CAISKDREGADTQYF.

The chain recombines TRBV10-1 with TRBJ2-1, with TRBD2 as a possible D gene (6 bases). The CDR3 consists of 13 residues. Deletions cut 2 bases from V and 5 bases from J, with 7 bases between. Germline V gene sequence: CDR1 WNHNN, CDR2 SYGVQD (reference sequence). CDR3 nucleotides: TGCGCCAGCAGTGAGCCGGGGGACAATGAGCAGTTCTTC. As protein: CASSEPGDNEQFF.

The count of this clone is one. The rearrangement links TRBV9 to TRBJ1-1; 9 bases line up with TRBD1. The V gene end was trimmed by 0 bases and the J gene end by 0 bases; junction bases not matched to a gene: 6. Germline V gene lookup returns CDR1 SGDLS and CDR2 YYNGEE. The CDR3 extends over 17 amino acids. CDR3 sequence reads: CASSVEEQGALNTEAFF. CDR3 bases: TGTGCCAGCAGCGTAGAGGAACAGGGGGCGTTGAACACTGAAGCTTTCTTT.

This chain uses TRBV28 with TRBJ1-5, with a possible D match to TRBD1 (6 bases). Per the germline V gene, CDR1 is MDHEN and CDR2 is SYDVKM. This CDR3 comprises 14 residues. The V end was cut by 7 bases, the J end by 5 bases, with 15 bases between. The CDR3 loop reads CASTLMGGDQPQHF. The CDR3 DNA reads TGTGCCAGCACCCTAATGGGGGGCGATCAGCCCCAGCATTTT.

The CDR3 loop reads CARGLGLKNTETQYF. The CDR3 DNA sequence: TGTGCCAGGGGCCTCGGGCTCAAGAACACAGAGACCCAGTACTTC. The chain joins TRBV14 to TRBJ2-5; D is unclear. V lost 9 bases and J lost 4, with 21 bases in between. The CDR3 spans 15 residues. Germline CDR1 reads SGHDN; CDR2 reads FVKESK.

CDR3 sequence: CASSYFLRDEQFF. CDR3 DNA: TGTGCCAGCAGTTACTTCCTCCGGGATGAGCAGTTCTTC. V and J are TRBV6-5 and TRBJ2-1; D is ambiguous. The CDR3 has 13 residues. V shed 1 base and J shed 8 bases, with 9 bases lying between them. Germline lookup yields CDR1 MNHEY and CDR2 SVGAGI.

The chain recombines TRBV19 with TRBJ2-7, with TRBD2 matching over 10 bases. Germline CDR1 LNHDA, CDR2 SQIVND (reference sequence). Germline trimming cut 5 bases from V and 0 bases from J; bases unmatched to any gene: 7. The CDR3 contains 16 residues. The DNA for the CDR3 is TGTGCCAGTAGTTTCCTAGCGGGGGCGAGCTCCTACGAGCAGTACTTC. Amino acids: CASSFLAGASSYEQYF.

V usage is TRBV7-6 and J usage is TRBJ2-5; no clear D. This CDR3 spans 13 amino acids. Germline V CDR1 and CDR2: SGHVS, FNYEAQ. The V and J ends lost 1 base and 10 bases respectively, with 13 bases between them. The CDR3 sequence is CASSLVLSGDQYF. The DNA for the CDR3 is TGTGCCAGCAGCTTAGTTCTTTCAGGTGACCAGTACTTC.

This chain uses TRBV4-2 with TRBJ2-7; D could derive from TRBD1 or TRBD2 (6 bases each). CDR3 size: 15 residues. CDR1 is LGHNA and CDR2 is YNFKEQ in the germline V gene. Between the trimmed V and J ends, which lost 3 bases and 6 bases, there was a span of 18 bases. CDR3 sequence (DNA): TGTGCCAGCAGCCACCCCGGACAGCGGGCGGTCGAGCAGTACTTC. Amino acids: CASSHPGQRAVEQYF.

This clone was picked up a small number of times. This chain joins TRBV4-3 and TRBJ2-5; weak D call: TRBD2 (7 bases). Germline CDR1 LGHNA, CDR2 YSLEER. V dropped 1 base and J dropped 5 bases, with 14 bases sitting between them. The CDR3 loop spans 15 amino acids. The DNA for the CDR3 is TGCGCCAGCAGCCAAGGCCGGGGGGCCCACGAGACCCAGTACTTC. Encoded protein: CASSQGRGAHETQYF.

With respect to this clone: The sample holds other DNA sequences that translate to the same CDR3. The rearrangement joins TRBV5-1 to TRBJ2-2; D is perhaps TRBD1 (5 bases). CDR1 and CDR2 from the germline V gene are SGHRS and YFSETQ. Trimming shortened V by 0 bases and J by 1 base, and 7 bases separated the two germline ends. This CDR3 comprises 15 residues. The CDR3 loop reads CASSLGGLNTGELFF. CDR3 DNA: TGCGCCAGCAGCTTGGGGGGCCTGAACACCGGGGAGCTGTTTTTT.

The chain couples TRBV2 to TRBJ1-4; D may be TRBD1 (6 bases). The V gene's germline CDR1 is SNHLY and CDR2 FYNNEI. Trimming cost V 4 bases and J 7 bases, with 10 bases left between them. This CDR3 comprises 13 residues. This chain's CDR3 is CASSVEGGEKLFF. The DNA of the CDR3 is TGTGCCAGCAGTGTGGAAGGGGGTGAAAAACTGTTTTTT. Full variable domain (missing parts from reference TRBV2 and TRBJ1-4): EPEVTQTPSHQVTQMGQEVILRCVPISNHLYFYWYRQILGQKVEFLVSFYNNEISEKSEIFDDQFSVERPDGSNFTLKIRSTKLEDSAMYFCASSVEGGEKLFFGSGTQLSVL.

V is TRBV9 and J is TRBJ2-5; TRBD2 matches 11 bases. The CDR3 runs 16 residues. V was clipped by 4 bases and J by 2 bases; unmatched bases: 7. The V gene's germline CDR1 is SGDLS and CDR2 YYNGEE. CDR3: CASSMGLAVSQETQYF. The CDR3 DNA follows: TGTGCCAGCAGCATGGGACTAGCGGTTTCACAAGAGACCCAGTACTTC.

The V call is TRBV19, the J call TRBJ2-7; 15 bases fit TRBD2. V was pared by 5 bases and J by 7 bases, with 3 bases of the junction left unmatched. CDR3 length: 14 amino acids. Germline V gene sequence: CDR1 LNHDA, CDR2 SQIVND (reference sequence). CDR3 amino acids: CASSVGLAGGEQYF. CDR3 nucleotide sequence: TGTGCCAGTAGTGTGGGACTAGCGGGGGGTGAGCAGTACTTC.

The gene calls are TRBV25-1 and TRBJ2-1; D possibly corresponds to TRBD2 (6 bases). This CDR3 region has 11 residues. Germline V gene lookup returns CDR1 MGHDK and CDR2 SYGVNS. Trimming took 8 bases from V and 12 from J, leaving 14 bases between them. The DNA of the CDR3 is TGTGCCAGCGGGAGGCTGGAGGGGCAGTTCTTC. Its protein product is CASGRLEGQFF.

V is TRBV13 and J is TRBJ1-1; D uncertain. The length of the CDR3 is 16 residues. V was trimmed by 0 bases and J by 0 bases, leaving 11 bases between them. CDR1 and CDR2 from the germline V gene are PRHDT and FYEKMQ (reference sequence). CDR3: CASSLGWKGLNTEAFF. The CDR3 bases are TGTGCCAGCAGCTTAGGCTGGAAGGGATTGAACACTGAAGCTTTCTTT.

This clone turned up a few times. Different DNA sequences within this sample yield the same CDR3. The chain links TRBV7-2 to TRBJ1-5; D is possibly TRBD1 (5 bases). The V and J ends lost 1 base and 1 base respectively, with 11 bases between them. The germline CDR1 and CDR2 sequences are SGHTA and FQGNSA. The length of the CDR3 is 16 residues. CDR3 sequence: CASSLEGRRSNQPQHF. The CDR3 nucleotides read TGTGCCAGCAGCTTAGAGGGACGGCGGAGCAATCAGCCCCAGCATTTT.

The chain joins TRBV7-9 to TRBJ1-2; 10 positions match TRBD1. CDR1 is SEHNR, CDR2 FQNEAQ, per germline (reference sequence). The junction had 9 bases not matched to a gene; V was cut back by 4 bases and J by 4 bases. The CDR3 loop spans 16 amino acids. The CDR3 protein is CASSSGQGDSFYGYTF. The CDR3 DNA reads as TGTGCCAGCAGCTCTGGACAGGGGGATTCCTTCTATGGCTACACCTTC.

This chain uses TRBV28 with TRBJ2-5; 9 bases are shared with TRBD1. Germline CDR1 is MDHEN and CDR2 is SYDVKM. This CDR3 comprises 14 residues. V trimming: 6 bases; J trimming: 5 bases; junction bases outside the gene matches: 7. DNA for the CDR3: TGTGCCAGCAGCCGACAGGGGGTTTGGGAGACCCAGTACTTC. This encodes CASSRQGVWETQYF.

The chain links TRBV18 to TRBJ1-2; D is uncertain. Trimming pared 3 bases from V and 7 bases from J, leaving 12 bases between. This CDR3 comprises 13 residues. The germline V gene has CDR1 KGHSH and CDR2 LQKENI. The chain's CDR3 is CASSPQEHAGYTF. CDR3 nucleotides: TGTGCCAGCTCACCGCAGGAACATGCTGGCTACACCTTC.

This clone appeared a few times. The chain carries TRBV14 and TRBJ2-2; D not resolved. CDR1 is SGHDN and CDR2 is FVKESK in the germline V gene. The germline V and J ends were trimmed by 1 base and 0 bases, with 12 bases remaining between them. There are 17 residues in the CDR3. CDR3 protein: CASSQVRPRANTGELFF. The CDR3 DNA reads TGTGCCAGCAGCCAAGTGAGACCCCGAGCGAACACCGGGGAGCTGTTTTTT.

This CDR3 is CASSQPTSGGTSTDTQYF. CDR3 DNA: TGTGCCAGCAGCCAACCGACTAGCGGGGGGACGAGCACAGATACGCAGTATTTT. The V and J genes are TRBV4-2 and TRBJ2-3; 13 positions agree with TRBD2. Trimming removed 2 bases from V and 0 bases from J; junction bases left unmatched: 5. Germline lookup yields CDR1 LGHNA and CDR2 YNFKEQ. The CDR3 runs to 18 residues.

The chain employs TRBV7-2 and TRBJ2-7; 8 bases map to TRBD2. After removal of 5 bases from V and 7 bases from J, the junction contained 19 bases not matched to a gene. The germline gives CDR1 SGHTA, CDR2 FQGNSA. This CDR3 has 17 residues. The CDR3 reads CASSPFGGARSQREQYF. CDR3 coding DNA: TGTGCCAGCAGCCCTTTCGGGGGGGCAAGGTCTCAGCGGGAGCAGTACTTC.

V gene TRBV6-4 combines with J gene TRBJ2-6; D gene unclear. Germline V gives CDR1 MRHNA, CDR2 SNTAGT. This CDR3 is 16 amino acids long. Trimming stripped 6 bases from V and 0 bases from J, with 12 bases between. In DNA form, the CDR3 reads TGTGCCAGCAGCCCCAGCTTTTTCTCTGGGGCCAACGTCCTGACTTTC. Its protein is CASSPSFFSGANVLTF.